This T cell receptor (beta chain) was recovered during a study of blood T cell repertoires in COVID-19. Sequencing was performed with immunoSEQ multiplex PCR; in TCRdb, only in-frame clones are kept and a portion is missing. The sample has about 82,000 clones, approximately 80% seen once; the top ten hold 18%. V lost 9 bases and J 5 bases, leaving 13 bases between the germline ends. Germline CDR1 and CDR2: MNHEY and SVGAGI. The CDR3 sequence is 12 residues long. This receptor was obtained from a man of 80 years or more with active or convalescent COVID-19. The V and J genes are TRBV6-5 and TRBJ2-5, with D possibly being TRBD2 (5 bases). Material: peripheral blood. The chain's CDR3 is CARLANRETQYF. The CDR3 coding sequence is TGTGCCAGGTTAGCGAATCGGGAGACCCAGTACTTC.